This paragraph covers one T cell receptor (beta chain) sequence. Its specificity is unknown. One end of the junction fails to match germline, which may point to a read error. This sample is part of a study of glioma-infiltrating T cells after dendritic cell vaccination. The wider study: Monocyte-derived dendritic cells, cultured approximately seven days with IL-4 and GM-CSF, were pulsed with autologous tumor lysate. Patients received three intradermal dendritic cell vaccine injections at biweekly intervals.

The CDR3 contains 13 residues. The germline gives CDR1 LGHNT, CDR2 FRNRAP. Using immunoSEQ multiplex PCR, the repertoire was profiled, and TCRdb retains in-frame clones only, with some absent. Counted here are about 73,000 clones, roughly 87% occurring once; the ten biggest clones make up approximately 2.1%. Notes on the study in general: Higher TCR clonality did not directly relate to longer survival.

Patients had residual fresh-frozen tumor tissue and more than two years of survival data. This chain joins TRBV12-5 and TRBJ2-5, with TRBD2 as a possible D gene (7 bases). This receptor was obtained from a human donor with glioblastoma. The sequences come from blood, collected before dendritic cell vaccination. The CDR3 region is CASGLARGGTRYF. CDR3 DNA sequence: TGTGCTAGTGGTTTGGCGAGGGGGGGGACCCGGTACTTC.